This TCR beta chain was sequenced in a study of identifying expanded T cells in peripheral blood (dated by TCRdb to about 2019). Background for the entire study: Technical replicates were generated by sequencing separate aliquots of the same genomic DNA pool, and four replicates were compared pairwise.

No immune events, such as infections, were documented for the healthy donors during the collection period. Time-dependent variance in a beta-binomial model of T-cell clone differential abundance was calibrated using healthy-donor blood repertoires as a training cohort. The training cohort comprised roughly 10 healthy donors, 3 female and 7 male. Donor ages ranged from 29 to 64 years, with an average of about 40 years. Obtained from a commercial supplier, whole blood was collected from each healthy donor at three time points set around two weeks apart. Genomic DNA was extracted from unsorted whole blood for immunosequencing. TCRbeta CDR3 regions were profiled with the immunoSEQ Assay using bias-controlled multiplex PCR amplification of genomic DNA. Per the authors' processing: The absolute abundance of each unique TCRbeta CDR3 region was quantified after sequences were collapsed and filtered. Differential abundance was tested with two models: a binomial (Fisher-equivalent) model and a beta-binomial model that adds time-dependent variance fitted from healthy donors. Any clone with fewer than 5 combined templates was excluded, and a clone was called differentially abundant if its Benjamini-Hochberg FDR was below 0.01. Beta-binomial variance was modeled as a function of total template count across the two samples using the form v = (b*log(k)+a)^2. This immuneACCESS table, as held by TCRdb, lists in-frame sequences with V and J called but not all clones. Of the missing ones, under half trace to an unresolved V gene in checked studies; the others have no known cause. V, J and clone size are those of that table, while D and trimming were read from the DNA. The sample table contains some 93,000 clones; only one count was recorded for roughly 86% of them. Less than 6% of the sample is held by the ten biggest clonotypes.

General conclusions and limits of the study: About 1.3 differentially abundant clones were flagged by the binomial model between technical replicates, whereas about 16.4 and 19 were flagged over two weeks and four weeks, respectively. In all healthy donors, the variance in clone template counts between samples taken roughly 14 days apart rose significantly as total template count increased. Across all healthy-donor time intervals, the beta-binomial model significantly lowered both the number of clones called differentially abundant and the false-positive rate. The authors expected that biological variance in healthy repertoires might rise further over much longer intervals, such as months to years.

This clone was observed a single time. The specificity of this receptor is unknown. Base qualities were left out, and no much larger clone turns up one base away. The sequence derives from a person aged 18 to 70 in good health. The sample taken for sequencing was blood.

The CDR3 in this case is CASSSRTSGGLGTGELFF. The DNA reads as follows: TGCGCCAGCAGCTCGCGGACTAGCGGGGGGTTGGGGACCGGGGAGCTGTTTTTT. This sequence uses TRBV5-1 and TRBJ2-2; 14 central bases correspond to TRBD2. According to the germline V gene, CDR1 reads SGHRS and CDR2 reads YFSETQ. From the cysteine through the phenylalanine, the CDR3 covers 18 amino acids. The entry retains the CDR3 DNA only, 54 bases that are in frame from base 1. Germline trimming: 3 bases from V, 5 bases from J; junction bases outside gene matches: 9.